The rows below give T cell receptor beta chains drawn from one sample of a study of cytomegalovirus exposure and HLA in healthy donors. Profiling relied on immunoSEQ multiplex PCR, and the TCRdb table lists in-frame clones only, not all of them. The profile shows a few hundred thousand clones, 80% to 90% of them singletons. Sequencing was performed on PBMCs. These receptors originate from a woman aged 18-29 years in good health and CMV-seronegative. Both conserved end residues are trimmed from each CDR3. The order of the fields is V gene, J gene, CDR3 protein.

v_call: TRBV29-1
j_call: TRBJ2-7
cdr3_aa: SILTNRVTHYEQY

v_call: TRBV9
j_call: TRBJ2-5
cdr3_aa: ASSVEAGDQETQY

v_call: TRBV30
j_call: TRBJ2-7
cdr3_aa: AWSDKYEQY

v_call: TRBV7-2
j_call: TRBJ1-4
cdr3_aa: ASSASGQGGEKLF

v_call: TRBV11-2
j_call: TRBJ2-1
cdr3_aa: ASSLNRDSQGDEQF

v_call: TRBV2
j_call: TRBJ2-1
cdr3_aa: ASTPLAVDEQF

v_call: TRBV18
j_call: TRBJ1-2
cdr3_aa: ASSPPKGLGYT

v_call: TRBV9
j_call: TRBJ2-7
cdr3_aa: ASARGTLSSYEQY

v_call: TRBV6-6
j_call: TRBJ2-7
cdr3_aa: ASRTVGAAGKYEQY

v_call: TRBV5-6
j_call: TRBJ2-7
cdr3_aa: ASSLRDNQYEQY

v_call: TRBV27
j_call: TRBJ2-7
cdr3_aa: ASTDRAYEQY

v_call: TRBV19
j_call: TRBJ2-7
cdr3_aa: ASSIVGGDSYEQY

v_call: TRBV30
j_call: TRBJ1-3
cdr3_aa: AWKAGSFSSGNTIY

v_call: TRBV6-1
j_call: TRBJ2-2
cdr3_aa: ASSDRLSNTGELF

v_call: TRBV4-1
j_call: TRBJ2-4
cdr3_aa: ASSHGSVLAKNIQY